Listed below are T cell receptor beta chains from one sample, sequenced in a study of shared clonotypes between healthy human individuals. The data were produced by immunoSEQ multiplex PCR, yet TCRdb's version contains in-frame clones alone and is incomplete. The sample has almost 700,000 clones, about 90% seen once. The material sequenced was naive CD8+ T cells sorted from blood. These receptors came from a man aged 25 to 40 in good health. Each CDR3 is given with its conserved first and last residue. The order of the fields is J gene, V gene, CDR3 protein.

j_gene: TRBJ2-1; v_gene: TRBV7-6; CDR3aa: CASSFDNEQFF
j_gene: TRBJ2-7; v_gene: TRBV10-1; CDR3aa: CASSDGGRPYEQYF
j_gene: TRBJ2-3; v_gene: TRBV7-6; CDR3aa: CASSSRRGFTDTQYF
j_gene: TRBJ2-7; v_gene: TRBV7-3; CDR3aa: CASSSGAGVSYEQYF
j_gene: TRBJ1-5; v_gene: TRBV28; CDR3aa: CASSDQGSNQPQHF
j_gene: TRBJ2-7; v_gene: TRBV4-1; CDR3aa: CASSPLEASGSYEQYF
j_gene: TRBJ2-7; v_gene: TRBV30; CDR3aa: CAWSVSGTYEQYF
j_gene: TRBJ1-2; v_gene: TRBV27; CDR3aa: CASSGSAGYTF
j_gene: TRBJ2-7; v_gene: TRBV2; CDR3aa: CASRDYEQYF
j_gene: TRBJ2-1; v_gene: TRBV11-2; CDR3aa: CASSSPLAGAYNEQFF
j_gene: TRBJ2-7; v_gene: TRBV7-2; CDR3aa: CASSLAYGSYEQYF
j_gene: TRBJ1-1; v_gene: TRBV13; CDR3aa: CASSSRGLNTEAFF
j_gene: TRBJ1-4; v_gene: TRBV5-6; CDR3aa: CASSSIPGSYEKLFF
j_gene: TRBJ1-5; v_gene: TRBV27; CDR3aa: CASSLTGRRPQHF
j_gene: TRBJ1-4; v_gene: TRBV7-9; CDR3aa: CASSRLQGVTEKLFF
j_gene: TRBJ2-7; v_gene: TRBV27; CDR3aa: CASSSMREQYF
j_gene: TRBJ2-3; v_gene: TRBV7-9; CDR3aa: CASSDGTPNTQYF
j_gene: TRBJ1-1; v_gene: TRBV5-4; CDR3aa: CASSVPGTANTEAFF
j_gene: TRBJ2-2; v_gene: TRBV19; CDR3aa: CASSIQGLTGELFF
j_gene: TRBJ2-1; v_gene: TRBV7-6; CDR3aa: CASSLAYRDRIYNEQFF
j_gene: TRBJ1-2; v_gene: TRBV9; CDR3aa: CASEPQPGSGYTF
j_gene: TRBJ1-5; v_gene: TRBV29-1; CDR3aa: CSVGTGDSNQPQHF
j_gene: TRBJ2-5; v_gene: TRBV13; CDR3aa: CASRLQGETQYF
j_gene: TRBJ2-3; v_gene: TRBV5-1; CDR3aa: CASSLRAGGTDTQYF
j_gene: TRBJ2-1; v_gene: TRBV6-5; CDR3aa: CASSHRDVLNEQFF
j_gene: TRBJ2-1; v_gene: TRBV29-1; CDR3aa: CSVPSGSSYNEQFF
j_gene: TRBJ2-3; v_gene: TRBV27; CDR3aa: CASRVGRGTDTQYF
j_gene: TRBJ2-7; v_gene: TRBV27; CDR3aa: CASSRSGSEQYF
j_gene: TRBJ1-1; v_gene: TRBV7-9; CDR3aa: CASSLRDRGVRNTEAFF
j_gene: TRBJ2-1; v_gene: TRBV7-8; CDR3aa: CASSLAPSGKSSYNEQFF
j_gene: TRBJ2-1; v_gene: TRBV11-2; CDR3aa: CASSLIDEQFF
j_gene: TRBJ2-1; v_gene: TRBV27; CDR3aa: CASFSGAGVGNEQFF
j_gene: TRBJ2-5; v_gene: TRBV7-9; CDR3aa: CASSFGETQYF
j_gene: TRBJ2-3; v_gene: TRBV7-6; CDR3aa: CASSSLGSVADTQYF
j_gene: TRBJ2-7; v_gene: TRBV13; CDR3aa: CASTPAGTSGRREQYF
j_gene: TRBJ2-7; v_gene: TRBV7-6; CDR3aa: CASSPRGREGSYEQYF
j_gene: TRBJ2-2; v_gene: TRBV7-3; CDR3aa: CASSFYTGELFF
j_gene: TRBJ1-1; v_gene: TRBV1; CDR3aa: CTSSHIPSIRARQPEAFF
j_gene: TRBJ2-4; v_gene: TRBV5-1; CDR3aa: CASSLSTPGAAKNIQYF
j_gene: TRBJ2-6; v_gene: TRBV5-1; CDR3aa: CASSLNTGGANVLTF
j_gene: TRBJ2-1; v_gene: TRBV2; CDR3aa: CASRTGTSGRNEQFF
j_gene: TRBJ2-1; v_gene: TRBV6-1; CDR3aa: CASSGLVIPGEQFF
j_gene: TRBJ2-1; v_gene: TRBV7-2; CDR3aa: CASSSDRAPYNEQFF
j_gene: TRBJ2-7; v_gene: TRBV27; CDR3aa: CASSLLGQYEQYF
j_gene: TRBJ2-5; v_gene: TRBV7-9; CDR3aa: CASSAGSTQYF
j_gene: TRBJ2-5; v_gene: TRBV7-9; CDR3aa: CASSLAQGKETQYF
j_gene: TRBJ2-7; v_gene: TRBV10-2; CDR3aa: CATSDLDRAHSDEQYF
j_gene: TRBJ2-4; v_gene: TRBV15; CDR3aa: CATSHRGGGQNIQYF
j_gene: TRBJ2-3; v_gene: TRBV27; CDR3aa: CASSYGGTDTQYF